Here is one T cell receptor (beta chain) with its context. The antigen is unknown. The sample is drawn from a study of cytomegalovirus exposure and HLA in healthy donors. Study observations and caveats: The analysis excluded some indistinguishable V segments, including TRBV6-2 and TRBV6-3.

A multiplex PCR was run with 60 Vbeta primers and 13 Jbeta primers. Produced via immunoSEQ multiplex PCR; TCRdb's table is partial and in-frame only. The profile shows around 80,000 clones, approximately 65% of them singletons. The CDR3 is 13 amino acids. V was shortened by 5 bases and J by 8 bases, with 12 bases between the two germline ends. Germline lookup yields CDR1 SNHLY and CDR2 FYNNEI. Healthy individuals who donated bone marrow served as the donors. V is TRBV2 and J is TRBJ1-4; D call uncertain. The sample consisted of PBMCs. This receptor was identified in a male donor in good health and CMV-seropositive. The CDR3 nucleotides read TGTGCCAGCAGTAGCGGTGAATGGGAAAAACTGTTTTTT. As protein: CASSSGEWEKLFF.